The present entry profiles one T cell receptor (beta chain) with its context. The junction departs from germline at one end; a sequencing error may be responsible. From germline, CDR1 is SGHRS and CDR2 YFSETQ. This CDR3 is built from 14 residues. These data originate in a study of cytomegalovirus exposure and HLA in healthy donors. PCR primers comprised 60 Vbeta and 13 Jbeta primers. Using immunoSEQ multiplex PCR, the repertoire was profiled, and TCRdb retains in-frame clones only, with some absent. The table lists about 130,000 clones, approximately 85% of them singletons. The sample was PBMCs. The sequence was collected from a boy between 10 and 17 years old in good health and CMV-seronegative. The J gene is TRBJ2-5, the V gene TRBV5-1; weak D call: TRBD1 (5 bases). CDR3 loop: CASSFDGQAGQNDF. In nucleotides, the CDR3 is TGCGCCAGTAGTTTTGACGGACAAGCCGGCCAAAACGACTTC.